The 24 T cell receptor beta chains reported below all come from one sample, sequenced in a study of tumor and adjacent non-tumor tissue in lung cancer. A modified ARM-PCR protocol with three rounds of nested PCR amplified TCRbeta. TCRdb processed the multiplex PCR reads anew with MiXCR; each CDR3 protein has one entry. The data show around 140,000 distinct CDR3 sequences, around 65% seen once. The template was RNA from unsorted bulk tissue. The sample taken for sequencing was lung tumor tissue. These receptors were taken from a man in his 60s with small cell lung cancer.

Concerning this clonotype: This may stem from a read error, because a much larger clone lies one nucleotide away. The rearrangement links TRBV6-1 to TRBJ1-1; 7 bases line up with TRBD1. The CDR3 sequence is 12 residues long. Per the germline V gene, CDR1 is MNHNS and CDR2 is SASEGT. Here the CDR3 reads CDSSETGRWSFF. CDR3 nucleotide sequence: TGTGACAGCAGTGAGACAGGGAGGTGGTCTTTCTTT.

The genes are TRBV12-3 or TRBV12-4 and TRBJ2-3, with D hard to call. The V and J ends lost 7 bases and 7 bases respectively, with 12 bases between them. The CDR3 is 12 amino acids. The CDR3, as DNA: TGTGCCAGCAATCAACTCGGCTATACGCAGTATTTT. Translation: CASNQLGYTQYF.

For this clonotype: A junction end diverges from the germline sequence, so it may reflect a read error. The rearrangement joins TRBV7-9 to TRBJ2-1; D is possibly TRBD2 (5 bases). Looked up from germline, CDR1 is SEHNR and CDR2 is FQNEAQ (reference sequence). CDR3 length: 14 amino acids. CDR3 in DNA: TGTGCCAGCAGCGCCTGGACGAGGGAAGATGAGCAGTTATTC. It specifies CASSAWTREDEQLF.

With regard to this clonotype: One end of the junction varies from germline; a read error may be responsible. The chain joins TRBV11-3 to TRBJ1-1, with a weak D call TRBD1 (6 bases). This CDR3 spans 13 amino acids. The germline CDR1 and CDR2 sequences are SGHNT and YENEEA. CDR3 in amino acids: CASSLEGGGEAFF. CDR3 nucleotide sequence: TGTGCCAGCAGCTTAGAGGGGGGGGGCGAAGCTTTCTTC.

This clonotype appeared a few times. The chain is built from TRBV11-3 and TRBJ2-3, with a possible D match to TRBD2 (5 bases). CDR3 length: 15 amino acids. Trimming removed 5 bases at V and 12 bases at J, with 24 bases between. In germline, CDR1 is SGHNT, CDR2 YENEEA. The CDR3 nucleotides are TGTGCCAGCAGCCCCGGGGTAAGCGGCACAGATGCACAGTATTTT. It is translated as CASSPGVSGTDAQYF.

This clonotype was seen only a few times. The chain uses TRBV10-2 and TRBJ2-2; no clear D gene. This CDR3 is 12 amino acids long. Germline V gene lookup returns CDR1 WSHSY and CDR2 SAAADI. V was pared by 6 bases and J by 7 bases, with 9 bases between. The CDR3 DNA reads TGCGCCAGCAGCGAAATGGGCGGGGAGCTGTTTTTT. It yields the protein CASSEMGGELFF.

This clonotype occurred many times. The chain joins TRBV20-1 to TRBJ1-2, with 7 bases fitting TRBD1. CDR3 length: 10 residues. CDR1 DFQATT and CDR2 SNEGSKA come from the germline V gene (reference sequence). The CDR3 bases are TGCAGAGTAGGGGGCTGGGGCTACACCTTC. It encodes CRVGGWGYTF.

On this clonotype itself: Being one base from a much bigger clone, this may be a read error. This chain uses TRBV5-1 with TRBJ2-2; D gene uncertain. V lost 7 bases and J 1 base, leaving 11 bases between the germline ends. CDR1 and CDR2 from the germline V gene are SGHRS and YFSETQ. This CDR3 is built from 14 residues. This chain's CDR3 is CASRRIENTGELFF. The CDR3 DNA reads as TGCGCCAGCCGTAGGATAGAGAACACCGGGGAGCTGTTTTTT.

J is TRBJ1-5 and V is TRBV20-1; D is undetermined. The CDR3 is made up of 13 amino acids. V gave up 1 base and J gave up 0 bases, with 4 bases separating them. Per the germline V gene, CDR1 is DFQATT and CDR2 is SNEGSKA (reference sequence). CDR3 in amino acids: CSARGDSNQPQHF. CDR3 coding DNA: TGCAGTGCTAGAGGGGATAGCAATCAGCCCCAGCATTTT.

CDR3 sequence reads: CSACAQGTEAFF. In DNA form, the CDR3 reads TGCAGTGCTTGTGCTCAGGGGACTGAAGCTTTCTTT. The chain recombines TRBV20-1 with TRBJ1-1; a weak D match, TRBD1 (6 bases). CDR1 and CDR2 (germline): DFQATT, SNEGSKA (reference sequence). The CDR3 is made up of 12 amino acids. Trimming took 5 bases from V and 5 from J, leaving 12 bases between them.

This clonotype was seen a handful of times. A much larger clone differs by one base, so this may be a read error. This chain joins TRBV11-2 and TRBJ2-3, with 8 positions matching TRBD1. Germline CDR1 and CDR2: SGHAT and FQNNGV. The CDR3 sequence is 16 residues long. The CDR3: CTSRLGQGGLTDTQYF. The CDR3 nucleotides read TGTACCAGCAGACTCGGACAGGGCGGCTTAACAGATACGCAGTATTTT.

This chain joins TRBV11-2 and TRBJ2-3, with 11 bases identical to TRBD2. V shed 4 bases, J shed 2 bases, and the junction held 20 bases outside the gene matches. Germline values: CDR1 SGHAT, CDR2 FQNNGV. The CDR3 consists of 21 residues. The CDR3 is CASSSTPGSGRETGSTDTQYF. The CDR3 DNA is TGTGCCAGCAGCTCTACCCCCGGTAGCGGGAGGGAAACCGGCTCCACAGATACGCAGTATTTT.

About this clonotype itself: A much larger clone lies one base from this, so it may be a read error. Since no conserved phenylalanine or tryptophan closes the CDR3, a read error is the likely cause. The rearrangement joins TRBV20-1 to TRBJ2-5; TRBD2 matches at 9 bases. V shed 4 bases, J shed 3 bases, and the junction held 0 bases outside the gene matches. The CDR3 is made up of 12 amino acids. Germline V gene lookup returns CDR1 DFQATT and CDR2 SNEGSKA (reference sequence). The CDR3, as DNA: TGCAGTGCTATAGCGGGAGAAGAGACCCAGTACTTA. Residues: CSAIAGEETQYL.

A note on this clonotype: A much larger clone is a single base away; this may be a read error. The CDR3 DNA sequence: TGCGCCAGCAGCTCGGGACTAGCGGGAGTGGTCACAGATACGCAGTATTTT. This encodes CASSSGLAGVVTDTQYF. The V gene is TRBV5-1, the J gene TRBJ2-3; TRBD2 aligns across 14 bases. V lost 3 bases, J lost 2 bases, and 5 bases stayed unmatched. CDR1 and CDR2 from the germline V gene are SGHRS and YFSETQ. The CDR3 is 17 residues long.

As to this clonotype: A read error may produce the germline difference seen at one junction end. CDR3 sequence: CTSSSKRGPRINTEAFF. The CDR3 nucleotides read TGTACCAGCAGCTCGAAGCGGGGGCCAAGGATAAACACTGAAGCTTTCTTT. The V gene is TRBV11-2, the J gene TRBJ1-1, with D possibly being TRBD1 (6 bases). This CDR3 has 17 residues. The germline V gene has CDR1 SGHAT and CDR2 FQNNGV. The full variable domain, in which reference TRBV11-2 and TRBJ1-1 provide the parts outside the CDR3, is EAGVAQSPRYKIIEKRQSVAFWCNPISGHATLYWYQQILGQGPKLLIQFQNNGVVDDSQLPKDRFSAERLKGVDSTLKIQPAKLEDSAVYLCTSSSKRGPRINTEAFFGQGTRLTVV.

Remarks on this clonotype: Since a much larger clone is just one base distant, this may be a read error. As the CDR3 is not closed by the conserved phenylalanine or tryptophan, this likely results from a read error. This sequence joins TRBV20-1 and TRBJ2-1; D remains ambiguous. V was pared by 0 bases and J by 10 bases, with 10 bases between. The CDR3 is 12 residues long. In germline, CDR1 is DFQATT, CDR2 SNEGSKA (reference sequence). The CDR3 coding sequence is TGCAGTGCTAGAGACCCCTTGGAGGAGCAGTTCATC. Protein product: CSARDPLEEQFI.

The sample holds a few counts of this clonotype. The chain is built from TRBV11-1 and TRBJ2-7; 10 bases are a match to TRBD2. This CDR3 has 18 residues. V dropped 5 bases and J dropped 8; count of bases not matched to a gene: 21. From germline, CDR1 is SGHAT and CDR2 FQDESV (reference sequence). CDR3: CASSTVLRLAGLSAKQYF. In DNA, the CDR3 is TGTGCCAGCAGCACCGTTCTTAGACTAGCGGGCTTGTCGGCCAAGCAGTACTTC. Full variable domain (outside the CDR3, taken from reference TRBV11-1 and TRBJ2-7): EAEVAQSPRYKITEKSQAVAFWCDPISGHATLYWYRQILGQGPELLVQFQDESVVDDSQLPKDRFSAERLKGVDSTLKIQPAELGDSAMYLCASSTVLRLAGLSAKQYFGPGTRLTVT.

The chain links TRBV20-1 to TRBJ2-7; the D gene is possibly TRBD1 (6 bases). The CDR3 loop spans 13 amino acids. Germline CDR1 is DFQATT and CDR2 is SNEGSKA (reference sequence). Trimming took off 6 bases at V and 4 bases at J, with 16 bases between the two ends. As DNA, the CDR3 is TGCAGTGCCCCCCCGGGACAACCATACGAGCAGTACGTC. Translating gives CSAPPGQPYEQYV.

The chain couples TRBV6-5 to TRBJ1-4; D ambiguous. The CDR3 is 14 amino acids. The germline V gene encodes CDR1 MNHEY and CDR2 SVGAGI. V dropped 8 bases and J dropped 4 bases, with 14 bases sitting between them. CDR3: CASGRTSVNEKLFF. The CDR3 bases are TGTGCCAGCGGGCGAACCTCAGTTAATGAAAAACTGTTTTTT.

Comment on this clonotype: At one boundary the junction diverges from the germline segment, which might be a read error. The V gene is TRBV6-2 or TRBV6-3, the J gene TRBJ1-3; TRBD1 might be the D (5 bases). This CDR3 region has 14 residues. Per the germline V gene, CDR1 is MNHEY and CDR2 is SVGEGT. For the CDR3, the DNA is TGTACCAGCACCCTACGGGGCTCTGGAAACACTATATATTTT. This encodes CTSTLRGSGNTIYF.

Note on this clonotype: A much larger clonotype is one base distant, so this may be a read error. The CDR3 region is CSAIPNLNTEAFF. DNA for the CDR3: TGCAGTGCTATCCCCAATTTGAACACTGAAGCTTTCTTT. The chain couples TRBV20-1 to TRBJ1-1, with D hard to call. The CDR3 consists of 13 residues. With 4 bases removed from V and 0 bases from J, the gap between germline ends came to 9 bases. The germline V gene encodes CDR1 DFQATT and CDR2 SNEGSKA (reference sequence).

The rearrangement uses TRBV20-1 and TRBJ2-3, with 7 bases that match TRBD2. CDR1 is DFQATT and CDR2 is SNEGSKA in the germline V gene (reference sequence). The CDR3 covers 15 residues. V lost 7 bases, J lost 5 bases, and 15 bases stayed unmatched. As DNA, the CDR3 is TGCAGTGTTAGTCTTCTTGCGGGGAGGGGAGATACGCAGTATTTT. Amino acids: CSVSLLAGRGDTQYF.

The J gene is TRBJ2-7, the V gene TRBV6-5; D is undetermined. V was clipped by 1 base and J by 3 bases, with 10 bases between them. Germline V gene lookup returns CDR1 MNHEY and CDR2 SVGAGI. The CDR3 extends over 14 amino acids. Here the CDR3 reads CASSYFMAYYEQYF. DNA for the CDR3: TGTGCCAGCAGTTACTTTATGGCATACTACGAGCAGTACTTC.

The sample holds a few counts of this clonotype. J is TRBJ2-1 and V is TRBV11-2; D call uncertain. CDR3 size: 13 residues. The ends were cut back, 6 bases at V and 5 bases at J, with 11 bases in the middle. From germline, CDR1 is SGHAT and CDR2 FQNNGV. The CDR3 loop is CASSLVLNNEQFF. The CDR3 DNA follows: TGTGCCAGCAGTCTCGTACTCAACAATGAGCAGTTCTTC.